Listed here is a single T cell receptor (beta chain). The entry originates in a study of blood T cell repertoires in COVID-19. Overall study: The United States, Italy and Spain provided the acute and convalescent COVID-19 samples. In each case, the material was cDNA or gDNA derived from T cells, B-cell-depleted T cells, or PBMCs.

This CDR3 spans 13 amino acids. Germline CDR1 reads SNHLY; CDR2 reads FYNNEI. As processed by the authors: Reference gene primer amplification gave estimated nucleated cell counts. Sequencing was performed with immunoSEQ multiplex PCR; in TCRdb, only in-frame clones are kept and a portion is missing. V and J calls plus clone size are reproduced from that table; the DNA served to infer D and trimming. The sample includes 120,000 or so clones, around three quarters seen only once; the top ten take 35% to 40%. V usage is TRBV2 and J usage is TRBJ2-7; 9 bases are shared with TRBD1. Sequencing used peripheral blood. The receptor comes from a man in his forties or fifties with active or convalescent COVID-19. The CDR3 is CAGFGTGSHEQYF. CDR3 nucleotide sequence: TGTGCTGGCTTCGGGACAGGGTCCCACGAGCAGTACTTC.